This T cell receptor (beta chain) was recorded in a study of vaccination and CD4 T cells after COVID-19. Oncomine TCR Beta short-read sequencing was applied to DNA from cultured CD4+ T cells. Using its own MiXCR run on the PCR reads, TCRdb lists one record per CDR3 protein. This table has about 10,000 distinct CDR3 sequences, 45% to 70% appearing once. About this clonotype: The antigen remains unidentified.

Stated treatment: roughly 10-day PBMC culture with coronavirus spike peptide pools or control peptides (ViraFEST assay). ViraFEST expanded antigen-specific T cells with peptide pools, then sequenced TCRs. Negative selection isolated the CD4+ T cells once the cells had been cultured for less than 13 days. The germline V gene has CDR1 KGHDR and CDR2 SFDVKD. V was trimmed by 4 bases and J by 5 bases, leaving 9 bases between them. This CDR3 spans 13 amino acids. The chain joins TRBV24-1 to TRBJ2-3; TRBD1 might be the D (5 bases). Sample: CD4+ T cells from blood, cultured in vitro. The TCR was taken from a human donor who had recovered from COVID-19. As DNA, the CDR3 is TGTGCCACCAGTGACCCCGACAGAGATACGCAGTATTTT. Translated: CATSDPDRDTQYF.